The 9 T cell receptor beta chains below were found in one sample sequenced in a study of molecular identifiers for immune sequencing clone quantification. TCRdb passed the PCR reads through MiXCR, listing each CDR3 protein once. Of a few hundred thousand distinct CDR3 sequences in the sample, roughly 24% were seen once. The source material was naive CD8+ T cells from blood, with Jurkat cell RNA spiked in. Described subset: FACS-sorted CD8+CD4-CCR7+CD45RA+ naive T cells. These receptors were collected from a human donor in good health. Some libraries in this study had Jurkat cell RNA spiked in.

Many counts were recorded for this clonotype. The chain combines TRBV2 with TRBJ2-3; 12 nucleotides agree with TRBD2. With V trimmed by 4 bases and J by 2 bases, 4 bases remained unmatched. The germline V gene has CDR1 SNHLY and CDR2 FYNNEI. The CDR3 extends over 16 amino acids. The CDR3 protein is CASSGLAGDYTDTQYF. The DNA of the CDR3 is TGTGCCAGCAGTGGACTAGCGGGGGATTACACAGATACGCAGTATTTT.

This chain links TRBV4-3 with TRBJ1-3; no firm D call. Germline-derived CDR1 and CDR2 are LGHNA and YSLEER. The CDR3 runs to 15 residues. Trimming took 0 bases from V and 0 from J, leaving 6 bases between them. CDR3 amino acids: CASSQEVSSGNTIYF. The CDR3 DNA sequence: TGCGCCAGCAGCCAAGAGGTTTCCTCTGGAAACACCATATATTTT.

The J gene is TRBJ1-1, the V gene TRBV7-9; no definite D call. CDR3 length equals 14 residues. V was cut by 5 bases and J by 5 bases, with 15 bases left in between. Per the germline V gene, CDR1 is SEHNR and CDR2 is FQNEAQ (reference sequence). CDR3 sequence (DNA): TGTGCCAGCAGCGAAACCCCTGCGGGGACTGAAGCTTTCTTT. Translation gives CASSETPAGTEAFF.

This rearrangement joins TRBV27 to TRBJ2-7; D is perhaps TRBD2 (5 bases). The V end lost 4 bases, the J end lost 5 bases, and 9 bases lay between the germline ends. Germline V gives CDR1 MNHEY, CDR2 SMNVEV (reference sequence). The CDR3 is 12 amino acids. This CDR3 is CASSYGEHEQYF. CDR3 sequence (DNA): TGTGCCAGCAGTTACGGGGAACACGAGCAGTACTTC.

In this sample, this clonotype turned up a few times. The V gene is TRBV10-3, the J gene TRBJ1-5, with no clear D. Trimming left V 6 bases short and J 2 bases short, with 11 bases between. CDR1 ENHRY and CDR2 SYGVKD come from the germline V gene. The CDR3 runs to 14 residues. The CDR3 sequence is CAIRTDSGNQPQHF. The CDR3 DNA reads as TGTGCCATCAGGACGGATTCTGGCAATCAGCCCCAGCATTTT.

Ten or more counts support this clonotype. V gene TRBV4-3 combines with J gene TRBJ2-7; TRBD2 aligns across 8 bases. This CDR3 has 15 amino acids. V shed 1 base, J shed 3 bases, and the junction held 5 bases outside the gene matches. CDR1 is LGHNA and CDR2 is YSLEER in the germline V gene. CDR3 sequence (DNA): TGCGCCAGCAGCCAAGGGACTAGCCATTACTACGAGCAGTACTTC. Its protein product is CASSQGTSHYYEQYF.

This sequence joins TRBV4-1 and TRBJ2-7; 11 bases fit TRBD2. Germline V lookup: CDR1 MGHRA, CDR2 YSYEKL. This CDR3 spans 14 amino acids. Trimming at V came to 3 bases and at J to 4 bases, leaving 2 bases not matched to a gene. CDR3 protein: CASSQGLAEYEQYF. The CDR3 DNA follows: TGCGCCAGCAGCCAGGGACTAGCGGAGTACGAGCAGTACTTC.

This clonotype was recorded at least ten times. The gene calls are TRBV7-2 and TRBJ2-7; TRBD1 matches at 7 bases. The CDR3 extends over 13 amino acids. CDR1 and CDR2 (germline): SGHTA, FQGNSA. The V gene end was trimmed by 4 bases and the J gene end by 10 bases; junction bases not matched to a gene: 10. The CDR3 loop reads CASSSQTGPGQYF. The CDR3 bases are TGTGCCAGCAGCTCCCAGACAGGGCCTGGCCAGTACTTC.

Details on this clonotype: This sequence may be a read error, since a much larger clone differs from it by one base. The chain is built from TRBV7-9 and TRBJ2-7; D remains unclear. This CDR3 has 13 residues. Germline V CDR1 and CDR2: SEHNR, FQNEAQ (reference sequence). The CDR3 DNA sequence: TGTGCCGGCAGCCCTCCGGGCCGCTACGAGCAGTACTTC. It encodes CAGSPPGRYEQYF.